What follows are 22 T cell receptor beta chains derived from one specimen sequenced in a study of CXCR3-negative and CXCR3-positive naive CD8 T cells. Libraries were UMI-labeled 5' RACE TRB cDNA. TCRdb reworked the 5' RACE reads into one entry per CDR3 protein, no DNA. Here the sample table reports 150,000 or so distinct CDR3 sequences. The sequencing input was naive CXCR3- CD8+ T cells from blood. This sample's subset: CD45RO-CCR7+CD27+CD95- naive CD8+ T cells lacking CXCR3 (TNR3-). The receptors were gathered from a human donor in good health. Some clones in this sample may be carry-over from other donors' samples.

The gene calls are TRBV27 and TRBJ2-7; with no DNA, the TCRdb D assignment of TRBD1 cannot be verified. The CDR3 contains 15 residues. CDR1 and CDR2 from the germline V gene are MNHEY and SMNVEV (reference sequence). This chain's CDR3 is CASSRQYKSSYEQYF.

The rearrangement uses TRBV7-9 and TRBJ1-2; without DNA, the TCRdb call of TRBD1 cannot be checked. Germline V gene data show CDR1 as SEHNR and CDR2 as FQNEAQ (reference sequence). This CDR3 contains 13 residues. The CDR3 sequence is CASSGGAPIGYTF.

This chain uses TRBV12-3 or TRBV12-4 with TRBJ1-4; the D call of TRBD1 rests on TCRdb alone, since no DNA is present to check it. This CDR3 comprises 17 residues. Here the CDR3 reads CASSPSSQTGEEEKLFF.

V is TRBV7-6 and J is TRBJ2-2; TCRdb proposes TRBD2, but this gene call is untestable without DNA. The CDR3 sequence is 17 residues long. CDR1 SGHVS and CDR2 FNYEAQ come from the germline V gene. CDR3 amino acids: CASSLGGAGAGTGELFF.

The V call is TRBV28, the J call TRBJ2-2. This CDR3 contains 14 residues. Per the germline V gene, CDR1 is MDHEN and CDR2 is SYDVKM. The chain's CDR3 is CASSFFRDTGELVF.

The chain recombines TRBV29-1 with TRBJ2-2; no DNA is available, so the TRBD1 call from TCRdb remains unchecked. There are 13 residues in the CDR3. Germline V lookup: CDR1 SQVTM, CDR2 ANQGSEA. The CDR3: CSVGQPFTGELFF.

V gene TRBV10-3 combines with J gene TRBJ2-7. CDR1 is ENHRY and CDR2 is SYGVKD in the germline V gene. The length of the CDR3 is 14 residues. The CDR3: CAISTPDQPYEQYF.

The genes are TRBV29-1 and TRBJ2-2. Germline CDR1 SQVTM, CDR2 ANQGSEA. This CDR3 is built from 14 residues. CDR3 amino acids: CSVDLAGTTGELFF.

The chain employs TRBV5-1 and TRBJ2-7; TCRdb gives TRBD1 as the D gene, but with no DNA this cannot be confirmed. CDR3 size: 18 residues. Germline CDR1 and CDR2: SGHRS and YFSETQ. CDR3 region: CASSSLGETGTATYEQYF.

V gene TRBV10-1 combines with J gene TRBJ2-2. This CDR3 is built from 15 residues. Germline V CDR1 and CDR2: WNHNN, SYGVQD (reference sequence). The CDR3 here is CASKVAQANTGELFF.

This chain connects TRBV4-2 to TRBJ2-1; TCRdb's D call of TRBD2 is untestable without DNA. The CDR3 is made up of 14 amino acids. The V gene's germline CDR1 is LGHNA and CDR2 YNFKEQ. The CDR3 region is CASSQAGGSGEQFF.

The CDR3 sequence: CASSQGANTGELFF. This chain links TRBV4-3 with TRBJ2-2. Germline V gene data show CDR1 as LGHNA and CDR2 as YSLEER. The CDR3 length is 14 residues.

This CDR3 reads CASSIGQGTEAFF. The V and J genes are TRBV19 and TRBJ1-1; the D gene TCRdb calls, TRBD1, cannot be checked with no DNA. The V gene's germline CDR1 is LNHDA and CDR2 SQIVND (reference sequence). The CDR3 length is 13 residues. Filled out from reference TRBV19 and TRBJ1-1, the complete variable domain reads DGGITQSPKYLFRKEGQNVTLSCEQNLNHDAMYWYRQDPGQGLRLIYYSQIVNDFQKGDIAEGYSVSREKKESFPLTVTSAQKNPTAFYLCASSIGQGTEAFFGQGTRLTVV.

The chain combines TRBV29-1 with TRBJ1-2; the TRBD1 assignment by TCRdb is unverifiable without DNA. The CDR3 has 11 residues. Per the germline V gene, CDR1 is SQVTM and CDR2 is ANQGSEA. CDR3 sequence: CSVDTGYGYTF.

The chain employs TRBV6-2 or TRBV6-3 and TRBJ2-3; the D call of TRBD2 rests on TCRdb alone, since no DNA is present to check it. The germline gives CDR1 MNHEY, CDR2 SVGEGT. CDR3 length equals 17 residues. This chain's CDR3 is CASSYGGASGRRDTQYF.

The J gene is TRBJ1-1, the V gene TRBV15. This CDR3 is 14 amino acids long. Germline V gene lookup returns CDR1 LNHNV and CDR2 YYDKDF (reference sequence). The CDR3 sequence is CATSRERVNTEAFF.

The chain combines TRBV10-3 with TRBJ2-5; TCRdb's assignment of TRBD2 cannot be checked, as there is no DNA. The CDR3 is made up of 14 amino acids. Germline V lookup: CDR1 ENHRY, CDR2 SYGVKD. This CDR3 reads CAISEPGGPETQYF.

The chain links TRBV6-6 to TRBJ2-1; TCRdb returns TRBD1, unconfirmable since there is no DNA. CDR1 is MNHNY and CDR2 is SVGAGI in the germline V gene (reference sequence). This CDR3 comprises 13 residues. CDR3 protein: CATQGVPYNEQFF.

The CDR3 loop is CSATRTGDSNQPQHF. V usage is TRBV20-1 and J usage is TRBJ1-5; TCRdb's D call of TRBD1 is untestable without DNA. CDR3 size: 15 residues. Germline lookup yields CDR1 DFQATT and CDR2 SNEGSKA (reference sequence).

The rearrangement joins TRBV29-1 to TRBJ1-1. This CDR3 has 13 residues. From germline, CDR1 is SQVTM and CDR2 ANQGSEA. The CDR3 is CSVHLAASTEAFF.

The chain couples TRBV20-1 to TRBJ2-1; TCRdb indicates TRBD2, and absent DNA this call remains unverified. Germline V gene lookup returns CDR1 DFQATT and CDR2 SNEGSKA (reference sequence). This CDR3 spans 14 amino acids. The CDR3 spells CSASTGLAGLEQFF.

The chain uses TRBV7-9 and TRBJ2-5; TCRdb designates TRBD2, a call that cannot be tested without DNA. Germline CDR1 reads SEHNR; CDR2 reads FQNEAQ (reference sequence). This CDR3 is built from 14 residues. The CDR3 reads CASSFYPGRETQYF.